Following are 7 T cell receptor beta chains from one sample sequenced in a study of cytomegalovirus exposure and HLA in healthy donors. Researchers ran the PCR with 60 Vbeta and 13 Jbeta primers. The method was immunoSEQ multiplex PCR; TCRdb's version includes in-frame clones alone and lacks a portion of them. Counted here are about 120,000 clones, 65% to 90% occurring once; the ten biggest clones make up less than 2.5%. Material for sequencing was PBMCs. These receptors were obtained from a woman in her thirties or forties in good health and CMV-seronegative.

CDR3 amino acids: CASSDIQREQFF. The CDR3 region has the DNA TGTGCCAGCAGTGATATCCAGCGAGAGCAGTTCTTC. J is TRBJ2-1 and V is TRBV6-1; D ambiguous. The CDR3 loop spans 12 amino acids. With 3 bases removed from V and 10 bases from J, the gap between germline ends came to 10 bases. CDR1 MNHNS and CDR2 SASEGT come from the germline V gene.

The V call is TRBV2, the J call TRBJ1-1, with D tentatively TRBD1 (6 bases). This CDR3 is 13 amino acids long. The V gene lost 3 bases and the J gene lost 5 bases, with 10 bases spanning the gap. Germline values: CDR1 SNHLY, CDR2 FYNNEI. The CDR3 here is CASSDDTGTEAFF. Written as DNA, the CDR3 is TGTGCCAGCAGTGATGACACAGGGACTGAAGCTTTCTTT.

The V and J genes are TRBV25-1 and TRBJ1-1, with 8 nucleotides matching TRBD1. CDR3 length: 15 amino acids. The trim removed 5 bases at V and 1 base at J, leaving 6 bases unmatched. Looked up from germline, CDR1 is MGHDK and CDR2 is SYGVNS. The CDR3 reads CASSRTGWGNTEAFF. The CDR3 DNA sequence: TGTGCCAGCAGTCGGACAGGGTGGGGGAACACTGAAGCTTTCTTT.

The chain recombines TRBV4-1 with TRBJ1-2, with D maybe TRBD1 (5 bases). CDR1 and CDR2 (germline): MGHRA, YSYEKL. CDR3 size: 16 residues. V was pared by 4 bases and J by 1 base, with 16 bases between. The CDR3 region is CASSREEGLFNYGYTF. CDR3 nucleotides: TGCGCCAGCAGCCGGGAGGAGGGGCTATTTAACTATGGCTACACCTTC.

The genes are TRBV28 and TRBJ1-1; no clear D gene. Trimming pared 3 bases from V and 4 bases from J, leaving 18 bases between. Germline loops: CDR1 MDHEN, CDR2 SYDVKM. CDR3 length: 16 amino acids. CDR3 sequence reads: CASSFGVRKRVTEAFF. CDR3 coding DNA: TGTGCCAGCAGTTTTGGGGTAAGGAAGAGGGTCACTGAAGCTTTCTTT.

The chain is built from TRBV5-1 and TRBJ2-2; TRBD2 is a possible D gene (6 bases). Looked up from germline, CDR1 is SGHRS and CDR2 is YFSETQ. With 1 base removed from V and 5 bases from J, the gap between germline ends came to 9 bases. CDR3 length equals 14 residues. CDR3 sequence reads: CASSLNGGTGELFF. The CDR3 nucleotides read TGCGCCAGCAGCTTGAACGGGGGAACCGGGGAGCTGTTTTTT. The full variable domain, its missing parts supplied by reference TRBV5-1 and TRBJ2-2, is KAGVTQTPRYLIKTRGQQVTLSCSPISGHRSVSWYQQTPGQGLQFLFEYFSETQRNKGNFPGRFSGRQFSNSRSEMNVSTLELGDSALYLCASSLNGGTGELFFGEGSRLTVL.

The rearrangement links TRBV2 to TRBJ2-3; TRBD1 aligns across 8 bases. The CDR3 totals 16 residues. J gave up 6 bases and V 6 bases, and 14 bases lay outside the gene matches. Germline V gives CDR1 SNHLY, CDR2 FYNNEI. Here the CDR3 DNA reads TGTGCCAGCAGCCAGCGAGGTCAGGGGGCTACCGATACGCAGTATTTT. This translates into CASSQRGQGATDTQYF. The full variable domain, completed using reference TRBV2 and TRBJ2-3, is EPEVTQTPSHQVTQMGQEVILRCVPISNHLYFYWYRQILGQKVEFLVSFYNNEISEKSEIFDDQFSVERPDGSNFTLKIRSTKLEDSAMYFCASSQRGQGATDTQYFGPGTRLTVL.